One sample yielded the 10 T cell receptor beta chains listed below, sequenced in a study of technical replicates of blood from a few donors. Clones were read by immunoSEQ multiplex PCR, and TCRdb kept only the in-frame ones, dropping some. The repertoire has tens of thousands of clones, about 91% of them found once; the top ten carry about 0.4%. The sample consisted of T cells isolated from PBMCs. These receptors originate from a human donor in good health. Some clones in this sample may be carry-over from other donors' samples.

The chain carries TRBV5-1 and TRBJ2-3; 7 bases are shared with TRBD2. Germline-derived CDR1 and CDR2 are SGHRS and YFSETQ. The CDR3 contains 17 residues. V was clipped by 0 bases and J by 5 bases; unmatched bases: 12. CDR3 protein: CASSLGGGPRSGDTQYF. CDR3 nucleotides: TGCGCCAGCAGCTTGGGGGGGGGTCCCCGGAGCGGAGATACGCAGTATTTT.

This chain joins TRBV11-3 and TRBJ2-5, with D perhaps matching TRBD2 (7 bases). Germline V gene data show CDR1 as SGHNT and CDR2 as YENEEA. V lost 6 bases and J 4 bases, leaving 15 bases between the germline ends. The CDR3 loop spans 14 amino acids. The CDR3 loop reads CASSLRGGGETQYF. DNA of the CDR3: TGTGCCAGCAGTTTGAGAGGGGGGGGAGAGACCCAGTACTTC.

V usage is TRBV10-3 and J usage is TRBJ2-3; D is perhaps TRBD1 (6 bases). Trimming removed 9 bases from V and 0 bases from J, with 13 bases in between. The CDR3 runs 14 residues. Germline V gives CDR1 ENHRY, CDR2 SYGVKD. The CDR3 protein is CAILGTQSTDTQYF. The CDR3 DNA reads TGTGCCATATTAGGGACACAGAGCACAGATACGCAGTATTTT.

DNA for the CDR3: TGTGCCAGCAGCCAAGAGGGACTCGAGCAGTACTTC. Protein product: CASSQEGLEQYF. The rearrangement joins TRBV14 to TRBJ2-7; D might be TRBD2 (6 bases). The CDR3 is made up of 12 amino acids. Trimming shortened V by 0 bases and J by 6 bases, and 6 bases separated the two germline ends. Germline CDR1 is SGHDN and CDR2 is FVKESK.

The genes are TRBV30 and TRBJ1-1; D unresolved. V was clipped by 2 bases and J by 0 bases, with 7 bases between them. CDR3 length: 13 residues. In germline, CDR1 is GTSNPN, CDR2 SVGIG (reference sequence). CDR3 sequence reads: CAWSSHLNTEAFF. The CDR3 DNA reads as TGTGCCTGGAGTTCGCACTTGAACACTGAAGCTTTCTTT.

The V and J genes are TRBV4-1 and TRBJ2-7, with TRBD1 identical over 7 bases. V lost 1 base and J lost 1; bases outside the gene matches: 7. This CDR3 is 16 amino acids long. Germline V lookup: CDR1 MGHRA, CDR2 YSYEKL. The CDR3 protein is CASSQVRGTESYEQYF. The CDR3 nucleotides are TGCGCCAGCAGCCAAGTTCGAGGGACAGAGTCCTACGAGCAGTACTTC.

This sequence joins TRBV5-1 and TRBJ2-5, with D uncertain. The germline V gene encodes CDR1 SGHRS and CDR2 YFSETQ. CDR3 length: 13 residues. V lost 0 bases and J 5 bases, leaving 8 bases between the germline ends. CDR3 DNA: TGCGCCAGCAGCTTGGTGCAGTGGGAGACCCAGTACTTC. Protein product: CASSLVQWETQYF. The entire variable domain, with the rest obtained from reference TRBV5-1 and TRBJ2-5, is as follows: KAGVTQTPRYLIKTRGQQVTLSCSPISGHRSVSWYQQTPGQGLQFLFEYFSETQRNKGNFPGRFSGRQFSNSRSEMNVSTLELGDSALYLCASSLVQWETQYFGPGTRLLVL.

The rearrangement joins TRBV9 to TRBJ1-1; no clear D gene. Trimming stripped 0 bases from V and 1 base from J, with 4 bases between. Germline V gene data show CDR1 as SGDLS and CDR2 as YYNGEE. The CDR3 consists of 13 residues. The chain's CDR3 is CASSVGENTEAFF. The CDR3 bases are TGTGCCAGCAGCGTAGGAGAGAACACTGAAGCTTTCTTT. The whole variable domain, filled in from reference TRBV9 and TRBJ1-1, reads DSGVTQTPKHLITATGQRVTLRCSPRSGDLSVYWYQQSLDQGLQFLIQYYNGEERAKGNILERFSAQQFPDLHSELNLSSLELGDSALYFCASSVGENTEAFFGQGTRLTVV.

CDR3 bases: TGTGCCAGCAGTTTATTCCCCGACAGGGGCGAGCAGTACTTC. Amino acids: CASSLFPDRGEQYF. The chain links TRBV27 to TRBJ2-7; 8 bases are a match to TRBD1. V lost 1 base and J lost 6; bases outside the gene matches: 5. The CDR3 spans 14 residues. Germline V CDR1 and CDR2: MNHEY, SMNVEV (reference sequence).

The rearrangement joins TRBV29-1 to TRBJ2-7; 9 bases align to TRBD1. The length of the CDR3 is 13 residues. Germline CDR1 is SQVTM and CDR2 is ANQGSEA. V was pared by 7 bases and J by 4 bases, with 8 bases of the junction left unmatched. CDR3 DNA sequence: TGCAGCGCCGCCACAGGGGGCAGATACGAGCAGTACTTC. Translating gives CSAATGGRYEQYF.